A selection of T cell receptor beta chains follows, all from one sample in a study of blood T cells in healthy people across ages. Each CDR3 protein gets one entry after TCRdb re-called the 5' RACE reads with MiXCR. The sample shows 1.5 million to 2 million distinct CDR3 sequences, about two fifths of them seen only once. What was sequenced was blood. The receptor source for this set is a human donor in good health. The CDR3 runs from the conserved cysteine through the conserved F or W.

j_gene	v_gene	len	CDR3aa
TRBJ1-5	TRBV2	15	CASRTGQNRYQPQHF
TRBJ1-1	TRBV5-6	15	CASSLIGVPNTEAFF
TRBJ1-2	TRBV20-1	14	CSATAAQRDYGYTF
TRBJ2-7	TRBV7-9	14	CASSFGTGNDEQYF
TRBJ2-5	TRBV30	12	CAWKRGQETQYF
TRBJ2-3	TRBV5-1	15	CASSWGEHSTDTQYF
TRBJ1-5	TRBV12-3/TRBV12-4	18	CASTLRSLGPQPNQPQHF
NA	TRBV6-2/TRBV6-3	16	CASSYSFEYSYNEQYF
TRBJ1-5	TRBV27	15	CASSNSGTGNQPQHF
TRBJ2-1	TRBV7-2	16	CASSLVLRGAYNEQFF
TRBJ2-7	TRBV28	19	CASSAGLAGGPFGLYEQYF
NA	TRBV7-6	14	CASSPTGGQGEQYF
TRBJ2-1	TRBV18	16	CASSPVAGPILGEQFF
TRBJ2-1	TRBV6-5	13	CASMSAPYNEQFF
TRBJ2-5	TRBV3-1	14	CASSFRASQETQYF
TRBJ1-1	TRBV20-1	17	CSAREWGTVAVNTEAFF
TRBJ2-1	TRBV3-1	13	CASSRSSWDEQFF
TRBJ2-5	TRBV2	14	CASTPRATGETQYF
TRBJ1-2	TRBV7-2	16	CASSLAGGQGGYGYTF
TRBJ2-1	TRBV6-2/TRBV6-3	17	CASSMTMGQGFYNEQFF
TRBJ2-5	TRBV11-2	14	CASSPLVQGGTQYF
TRBJ2-7	TRBV2	14	CASRALAGVYEQYF
TRBJ2-1	TRBV9	16	CASSVAGSSGLDEQFF
TRBJ2-7	TRBV27	15	CASSFVGQGLYEQYF
TRBJ2-7	TRBV6-2/TRBV6-3	17	CASYGPPTPLLSYEQYF
TRBJ1-1	TRBV30	13	CASGQLMNTEAFF
TRBJ1-6	TRBV24-1	13	CATSDPNNSPLHF
TRBJ2-1	TRBV28	15	CASSETGDSYNEQFF
TRBJ1-2	TRBV2	13	CAITGQVGYGYTF
TRBJ2-3	TRBV5-1	15	CASSVWDTLADTQYF
TRBJ2-5	TRBV12-3/TRBV12-4	13	CASCIAGWETQYF
TRBJ2-5	TRBV6-2/TRBV6-3	14	CASGSTAPKYERYF
TRBJ1-2	TRBV18	17	CASSPRQGIMSTEGYTF
TRBJ2-1	TRBV12-3/TRBV12-4	15	CASSPVGTPEVKQFF
TRBJ1-4	TRBV4-1	14	CASSQVFGYEKLFF
TRBJ2-4	TRBV20-1	18	CSANTKLGRQIPDNEQYF
TRBJ1-2	TRBV15	13	CATSRAQARGYTF
TRBJ2-7	TRBV29-1	14	CSVAGTGFSYEQYF
TRBJ1-1	TRBV6-5	14	CASSYGRGITEAFF
TRBJ1-5	TRBV6-2/TRBV6-3	13	CATTGGREQPQHF
TRBJ2-3	TRBV6-5	14	CASSYSAGEGTQYF
TRBJ2-3	TRBV11-1	16	CASSLGGRLLTDTQYF
TRBJ2-3	TRBV12-3/TRBV12-4	16	CASSPYLGSDADTQYF
TRBJ2-5	TRBV2	15	CASSEPLAGVETQYF
TRBJ2-7	TRBV28	15	CASSGPGTGGDEQYF
TRBJ1-1	TRBV11-1	14	CASSLEVQGQEAFF
TRBJ1-1	TRBV13	12	CASSPRPTEAFF
TRBJ2-7	TRBV6-2/TRBV6-3	13	CASSYALGTEQYF
TRBJ2-4	TRBV10-3	13	CAISGRDPDIQYF
TRBJ2-3	TRBV7-9	13	CASSLGAPSTQYF